One and the same sample provided the 23 T cell receptor beta chains below, sequenced in a study of CD4 T cells in relation to SARS-CoV-2 and coronaviruses. Libraries were prepared by immunoSEQ multiplex PCR; TCRdb keeps only in-frame clonotypes and omits some of them. The table lists about 38,000 clones, roughly 90% of them singletons. Sequencing used memory CD4+ T cells from PBMCs. The receptor set was obtained from an adult with COVID-19.

The chain couples TRBV3-1 (or the pseudogene TRBV3-2) to TRBJ1-2; 7 positions match TRBD1. Unmatched junction bases numbered 6, after V lost 5 bases and J lost 0 bases. This CDR3 region has 15 residues. The germline gives CDR1 LGHDT, CDR2 YNNKEL (reference sequence). CDR3 in amino acids: CASSTRGLANYGYTF. In DNA form, the CDR3 reads TGTGCCAGCAGCACCAGGGGGTTGGCTAACTATGGCTACACCTTC.

The chain is built from TRBV7-9 and TRBJ2-7, with D perhaps given as TRBD1 or TRBD2 (5 bases each). Trimming took 4 bases from V and 3 from J, leaving 19 bases between them. Germline V gene lookup returns CDR1 SEHNR and CDR2 FQNEAQ (reference sequence). There are 16 residues in the CDR3. CDR3 amino acids: CASSSSNRDADYEQYF. CDR3 nucleotides: TGTGCCAGCAGCTCCTCTAACCGGGACGCGGACTACGAGCAGTACTTC.

The chain couples TRBV19 to TRBJ2-1, with TRBD2 matching 13 bases. Trimming cost V 4 bases and J 10 bases; bases outside gene matches: 7. The CDR3 runs to 15 residues. Germline V gene data show CDR1 as LNHDA and CDR2 as SQIVND (reference sequence). In DNA, the CDR3 is TGTGCCAGTAGTAATGGACTAGCGGGGGAGCGGGAGCAGTTCTTC. It specifies CASSNGLAGEREQFF.

The chain joins TRBV30 to TRBJ1-2; D is perhaps TRBD1 (5 bases). Germline assignment: CDR1 GTSNPN and CDR2 SVGIG (reference sequence). The CDR3 spans 13 residues. V shed 2 bases and J shed 8 bases, with 15 bases lying between them. The DNA of the CDR3 is TGTGCCTGGAGTCCAGGGAGGGGCCTCGGCTACACCTTC. Protein product: CAWSPGRGLGYTF.

The chain couples TRBV19 to TRBJ1-3; no definite D call. Trimming removed 3 bases at V and 4 bases at J, with 7 bases between. Germline V CDR1 and CDR2: LNHDA, SQIVND (reference sequence). The CDR3 contains 13 residues. Written as DNA, the CDR3 is TGTGCCAGTAGTATGTTGGGCGGAAACACCATATATTTT. Translating it yields CASSMLGGNTIYF.

The chain carries TRBV6-5 and TRBJ1-2, with no clear D. V lost 2 bases, J lost 3 bases, and 7 bases lay in between. Germline V gives CDR1 MNHEY, CDR2 SVGAGI. CDR3 length: 13 amino acids. CDR3 DNA sequence: TGTGCCAGCAGTTACGGGGAATACTATGGCTACACCTTC. Amino acids: CASSYGEYYGYTF.

V usage is TRBV7-3 and J usage is TRBJ2-2, with 9 bases that match TRBD2. This CDR3 region has 16 residues. Germline lookup yields CDR1 SGHTA and CDR2 FQGTGA. V lost 4 bases and J lost 0; bases outside the gene matches: 3. CDR3 region: CASSSRTSANTGELFF. The CDR3 nucleotides read TGTGCCAGCAGCTCACGGACTAGCGCGAACACCGGGGAGCTGTTTTTT.

The chain is built from TRBV7-3 and TRBJ2-1; 7 bases fit TRBD1. Germline CDR1 SGHTA, CDR2 FQGTGA. V lost 5 bases and J lost 2; bases outside the gene matches: 6. The CDR3 loop spans 15 amino acids. CDR3 DNA sequence: TGTGCCAGCAGCACGGACAGGCCCCCCTACAATGAGCAGTTCTTC. As protein: CASSTDRPPYNEQFF. The entire variable domain, with the rest obtained from reference TRBV7-3 and TRBJ2-1, is as follows: GAGVSQTPSNKVTEKGKYVELRCDPISGHTALYWYRQSLGQGPEFLIYFQGTGAADDSGLPNDRFFAVRPEGSVSTLKIQRTERGDSAVYLCASSTDRPPYNEQFFGPGTRLTVL.

This clone was observed a few times. The rearrangement links TRBV2 to TRBJ1-3; no reliable D call. The CDR3 has 15 amino acids. V gave up 4 bases and J gave up 0 bases, with 10 bases separating them. Germline V lookup: CDR1 SNHLY, CDR2 FYNNEI. The CDR3 DNA reads TGTGCCAGCAGTGGTATAGGGTCCTCTGGAAACACCATATATTTT. It codes for CASSGIGSSGNTIYF.

This sequence joins TRBV11-3 and TRBJ1-1; D unresolved. Trimming stripped 5 bases from V and 3 bases from J, with 7 bases between. CDR1 SGHNT and CDR2 YENEEA come from the germline V gene. CDR3 length: 12 amino acids. CDR3 DNA sequence: TGTGCCAGCAGCCCATCGGACACTGAAGCTTTCTTT. This translates into CASSPSDTEAFF.

This clone has just one count. V usage is TRBV19 and J usage is TRBJ2-5; 10 positions agree with TRBD1. Trimming cost V 11 bases and J 5 bases; bases outside gene matches: 5. The CDR3 totals 12 residues. CDR1 is LNHDA and CDR2 is SQIVND in the germline V gene (reference sequence). CDR3 protein: CAWTGGKETQYF. CDR3 nucleotides: TGTGCCTGGACAGGGGGAAAGGAGACCCAGTACTTC.

The chain recombines TRBV6-2 or TRBV6-3 with TRBJ2-7, with D perhaps TRBD1 (6 bases). V was pared by 2 bases and J by 6 bases, with 23 bases between. Germline CDR1 is MNHEY and CDR2 is SVGEGT. The CDR3 has 17 residues. The CDR3 spells CASSYPRGQGYTTEQYF. CDR3 sequence (DNA): TGTGCCAGCAGTTACCCGAGGGGACAAGGCTATACCACCGAGCAGTACTTC.

The chain links TRBV12-3 or TRBV12-4 to TRBJ2-1; TRBD1 is a possible D gene (6 bases). This CDR3 region has 13 residues. Trimming removed 8 bases at V and 7 bases at J, with 15 bases between. The CDR3 coding sequence is TGTGCCAGCCAAGGACAGATAAATAATGAGCAGTTCTTC. Translating it yields CASQGQINNEQFF.

The V call is TRBV6-5, the J call TRBJ2-3; 8 positions agree with TRBD1. V was clipped by 7 bases and J by 4 bases; unmatched bases: 7. The CDR3 extends over 14 amino acids. From germline, CDR1 is MNHEY and CDR2 SVGAGI. This chain's CDR3 is CASTARGLADTQYF. DNA of the CDR3: TGTGCCAGCACCGCCAGGGGGCTGGCAGATACGCAGTATTTT.

The gene calls are TRBV2 and TRBJ1-2; D gene ambiguous. CDR3 size: 15 residues. V was trimmed by 6 bases and J by 7 bases, leaving 21 bases between them. The germline V gene has CDR1 SNHLY and CDR2 FYNNEI. The CDR3 DNA reads TGTGCCAGCAGCCCATCCCGGACGGTGAGCGGTGGCTACACCTTC. It yields the protein CASSPSRTVSGGYTF.

This clone was seen just once. This chain joins TRBV14 and TRBJ1-2; no reliable D call. CDR3 length: 15 amino acids. Trimming took off 0 bases at V and 5 bases at J, with 13 bases between the two ends. Germline V gene lookup returns CDR1 SGHDN and CDR2 FVKESK. CDR3 sequence (DNA): TGTGCCAGCAGCCAAGATCACTGGGCGGGATATGGCTACACCTTC. It encodes CASSQDHWAGYGYTF. Looking up the rest from reference TRBV14 and TRBJ1-2 gives the full variable domain: EAGVTQFPSHSVIEKGQTVTLRCDPISGHDNLYWYRRVMGKEIKFLLHFVKESKQDESGMPNNRFLAERTGGTYSTLKVQPAELEDSGVYFCASSQDHWAGYGYTFGSGTRLTVV.

Worth noting for this clone: A junction boundary mismatches the germline segment, possibly from a read error. The rearrangement uses TRBV15 and TRBJ2-2; D is uncertain. The germline CDR1 and CDR2 sequences are LNHNV and YYDKDF (reference sequence). This CDR3 contains 15 residues. The CDR3 coding sequence is TGTGCCACCAGCCGAGAGAGGCTAGTGGCCGGGGAGCTGTTTTTT. Encoded protein: CATSRERLVAGELFF. Complete variable domain (other parts from reference TRBV15 and TRBJ2-2): DAMVIQNPRYQVTQFGKPVTLSCSQTLNHNVMYWYQQKSSQAPKLLFHYYDKDFNNEADTPDNFQSRRPNTSFCFLDIRSPGLGDTAMYLCATSRERLVAGELFFGEGSRLTVL.

The chain uses TRBV10-3 and TRBJ2-3, with D perhaps matching TRBD1 or TRBD2 (5 bases each). Germline CDR1 ENHRY, CDR2 SYGVKD. The CDR3 has 15 amino acids. V lost 3 bases to trimming and J lost 0 bases, with 10 bases between them. Here the CDR3 reads CAISDGTKSTDTQYF. CDR3 DNA: TGTGCCATCAGTGATGGGACCAAAAGCACAGATACGCAGTATTTT.

This clone appeared a single time. This chain joins TRBV5-5 and TRBJ2-3, with 7 bases aligning to TRBD1. Germline V gives CDR1 SGHKS, CDR2 YYEKEE (reference sequence). Trimming at V came to 0 bases and at J to 6 bases, leaving 4 bases not matched to a gene. This CDR3 has 14 residues. CDR3 nucleotides: TGTGCCAGCAGCTTGGAGGGCAGGGGGGATACGCAGTATTTT. It encodes CASSLEGRGDTQYF.

The chain carries TRBV6-4 and TRBJ2-2, with D unresolved. V was shortened by 0 bases and J by 3 bases, with 5 bases between the two germline ends. In germline, CDR1 is MRHNA, CDR2 SNTAGT. This CDR3 has 14 amino acids. The DNA for the CDR3 is TGTGCCAGCAGTGACTCCGTCCACACCGGGGAGCTGTTTTTT. It codes for CASSDSVHTGELFF.

DNA of the CDR3: TGTGCCAGCAGTCGGTCCCCCGATAATTCACCCCTCCACTTT. It specifies CASSRSPDNSPLHF. The V and J genes are TRBV14 and TRBJ1-6; no reliable D call. The CDR3 is made up of 14 amino acids. Germline-derived CDR1 and CDR2 are SGHDN and FVKESK. Trimming shortened V by 6 bases and J by 5 bases, and 11 bases separated the two germline ends.

This chain joins TRBV20-1 and TRBJ1-1; D is unclear. This CDR3 comprises 11 residues. The germline V and J ends were trimmed by 5 bases and 6 bases, with 10 bases remaining between them. Germline V lookup: CDR1 DFQATT, CDR2 SNEGSKA (reference sequence). CDR3 residues: CSAYATAEAFF. CDR3 DNA: TGCAGTGCTTACGCCACCGCTGAAGCTTTCTTT.

The chain carries TRBV5-4 and TRBJ1-1, with a weak D call TRBD1 (6 bases). CDR1 is SGHNT, CDR2 YYREEE, per germline (reference sequence). This CDR3 region has 15 residues. V was pared by 5 bases and J by 0 bases, with 14 bases between. CDR3 in DNA: TGTGCCAGCAGGCGACGACAGGAGATGAACACTGAAGCTTTCTTT. This codes for CASRRRQEMNTEAFF.